One sample yielded the 17 T cell receptor beta chains listed below, sequenced in a study of neurological immune-mediated disorders. Stated time point: longitudinal time-point 1 (baseline). TCRdb re-called the 5' RACE reads with MiXCR, one entry per CDR3 protein. The table records 70,000 to 75,000 distinct CDR3 sequences, roughly 13% of them present only once. The specimen was PBMCs. The source is a female donor with HTLV-1-associated myelopathy (HAM/TSP).

About this clonotype itself: A read error may account for a junction end that differs from germline. This chain connects TRBV9 to TRBJ2-7; 7 bases match TRBD1. This CDR3 is built from 15 residues. Per germline, CDR1 SGDLS and CDR2 YYNGEE. CDR3: CVSRVGEGGPYEQYF. The CDR3 DNA is TGTGTCAGCAGAGTAGGAGAAGGGGGCCCCTACGAGCAGTACTTC.

As concerns this clonotype: A junction boundary mismatches the germline segment, possibly from a read error. The rearrangement links TRBV5-1 to TRBJ2-3; possibly TRBD2 for D (5 bases). The CDR3 length is 14 residues. Germline V CDR1 and CDR2: SGHRS, YFSETQ. The CDR3 region is CASSFYGNTNTQYF. The CDR3, as DNA: TGTGCCAGCAGCTTCTACGGGAACACAAATACGCAGTATTTT.

The CDR3 spells CSVRLGDYSNQPQHF. The CDR3 nucleotides read TGCAGTGTACGGCTGGGAGATTATAGCAATCAGCCCCAGCATTTT. V and J are TRBV20-1 and TRBJ1-5; no clear D. CDR3 length: 15 residues. The V end was cut by 7 bases, the J end by 0 bases, with 16 bases between. The V gene's germline CDR1 is DFQATT and CDR2 SNEGSKA (reference sequence).

This clonotype was seen repeatedly, ten times or more. The chain couples TRBV10-3 to TRBJ2-5, with TRBD2 identical over 7 bases. This CDR3 is 14 amino acids long. Looked up from germline, CDR1 is ENHRY and CDR2 is SYGVKD. V lost 3 bases and J lost 2; bases outside the gene matches: 3. CDR3: CAISDSGLQETQYF. CDR3 sequence (DNA): TGTGCCATCAGTGACTCGGGACTACAAGAGACCCAGTACTTC.

This rearrangement joins TRBV5-1 to TRBJ2-1; D perhaps matches TRBD2 (5 bases). This CDR3 is 14 amino acids long. Looked up from germline, CDR1 is SGHRS and CDR2 is YFSETQ. V was shortened by 2 bases and J by 1 base, with 7 bases between the two germline ends. The CDR3 region is CASSFGDSYNEQFF. The CDR3 coding sequence is TGCGCCAGCAGCTTCGGGGATTCCTACAATGAGCAGTTCTTC. Full variable domain (missing parts from reference TRBV5-1 and TRBJ2-1): KAGVTQTPRYLIKTRGQQVTLSCSPISGHRSVSWYQQTPGQGLQFLFEYFSETQRNKGNFPGRFSGRQFSNSRSEMNVSTLELGDSALYLCASSFGDSYNEQFFGPGTRLTVL.

A remark on this clonotype: A much more abundant neighbour one base away suggests this may be a read error. The V and J genes are TRBV9 and TRBJ2-3; a possible D gene is TRBD2 (5 bases). This CDR3 region has 15 residues. Germline V gene sequence: CDR1 SGDLS, CDR2 YYNGEE. This CDR3 reads CASSLSEGSTYTQYF. The CDR3 DNA sequence: TGTGCCAGCTCCTTAAGTGAGGGCAGCACATATACGCAGTATTTT.

This clonotype was seen repeatedly, ten times or more. V gene TRBV21-1 combines with J gene TRBJ1-3. TRBV21-1 is listed as a pseudogene. The CDR3 is made up of 15 amino acids. The CDR3 nucleotides read TGTGCCAGCAGCAAAGAGGCCAGGTCAGGAAACACCATATATTTT. Protein product: CASSKEARSGNTIYF.

This clonotype came up many times. The CDR3 is CASSLMSGPGELFF. The CDR3 coding sequence is TGTGCCAGCAGCTTAATGTCAGGACCCGGGGAGCTGTTTTTT. This chain joins TRBV7-2 and TRBJ2-2; D gene ambiguous. Germline V gene data show CDR1 as SGHTA and CDR2 as FQGNSA. The CDR3 has 14 residues. V was pared by 2 bases and J by 6 bases, with 10 bases between.

DNA for the CDR3: TGCGCCAGCAGCCCGAGCCTCCTACCGGGACAGGGGAACACAGCTTTCTTT. It is translated as CASSPSLLPGQGNTAFF. V is TRBV4-1 and J is TRBJ1-1; 10 bases line up with TRBD1. The V segment lost 4 bases and the J segment 10 bases; nucleotides outside the gene matches: 18. CDR3 length equals 17 residues. CDR1 MGHRA and CDR2 YSYEKL come from the germline V gene.

The chain uses TRBV7-6 and TRBJ2-5; D remains ambiguous. CDR3 length equals 15 residues. Germline-derived CDR1 and CDR2 are SGHVS and FNYEAQ. V was pared by 0 bases and J by 2 bases, with 10 bases between. CDR3 residues: CASSLASYSQETQYF. For the CDR3, the DNA is TGTGCCAGCAGCTTAGCTTCGTACAGTCAAGAGACCCAGTACTTC.

In its sample, this clonotype was seen many times. The CDR3 loop is CSARKGGHDEQFF. DNA of the CDR3: TGCAGTGCTAGAAAAGGGGGCCACGATGAGCAGTTCTTC. The V gene is TRBV20-1, the J gene TRBJ2-1; 7 bases agree with TRBD1. This CDR3 has 13 amino acids. Germline V gives CDR1 DFQATT, CDR2 SNEGSKA (reference sequence). The V and J ends lost 2 bases and 8 bases, in that order; junction bases with no gene match: 6.

The chain is built from TRBV7-6 and TRBJ2-3, with 9 bases aligning to TRBD1. Germline CDR1 and CDR2: SGHVS and FNYEAQ. This CDR3 has 15 residues. Losses at the gene ends were 5 bases for V and 1 base for J; bases not matched to a gene: 4. The CDR3 DNA reads TGTGCCAGCAGCAACCGGGACAGGGGCACAGATACGCAGTATTTT. It translates to CASSNRDRGTDTQYF.

This clonotype was recorded many times. The chain carries TRBV7-3 and TRBJ2-7; 10 nucleotides agree with TRBD1. CDR1 is SGHTA and CDR2 is FQGTGA in the germline V gene. This CDR3 is 15 amino acids long. The trim removed 3 bases at V and 3 bases at J, leaving 5 bases unmatched. The CDR3 spells CASSLGTGALYEQYF. DNA for the CDR3: TGTGCCAGCAGCTTGGGGACAGGGGCCCTCTACGAGCAGTACTTC.

This clonotype was counted ten times or more. CDR3 DNA sequence: TGCAGTGCTAGGGACAGGGAAAACTATGGCTACACCTTC. Translated, it gives CSARDRENYGYTF. This sequence joins TRBV20-1 and TRBJ1-2; 8 nucleotides agree with TRBD1. Germline CDR1 is DFQATT and CDR2 is SNEGSKA (reference sequence). The V gene end was trimmed by 3 bases and the J gene end by 2 bases; junction bases not matched to a gene: 2. The CDR3 loop spans 13 amino acids.

This clonotype has at least ten counts. The rearrangement joins TRBV7-9 to TRBJ2-3, with 7 bases aligning to TRBD2. The trim removed 11 bases at V and 4 bases at J, leaving 6 bases unmatched. CDR1 and CDR2 from the germline V gene are SEHNR and FQNEAQ (reference sequence). This CDR3 contains 12 residues. CDR3 amino acids: CAGSLASDTQYF. For the CDR3, the DNA is TGTGCCGGCTCACTAGCGTCAGATACGCAGTATTTT.

This clonotype was seen at least ten times. The V and J genes are TRBV6-1 and TRBJ1-2; D is perhaps TRBD1 (5 bases). This CDR3 has 12 amino acids. Germline CDR1 reads MNHNS; CDR2 reads SASEGT. V gave up 1 base and J gave up 10 bases, with 10 bases separating them. The CDR3 loop reads CASSEGQLDYTF. The CDR3 nucleotides read TGTGCCAGCAGTGAAGGACAGTTGGACTACACCTTC.

This clonotype was seen a handful of times. This sequence joins TRBV4-1 and TRBJ2-3, with TRBD2 identical over 7 bases. The CDR3 loop spans 16 amino acids. V gave up 0 bases and J gave up 4 bases; unmatched junction bases: 7. Germline values: CDR1 MGHRA, CDR2 YSYEKL. The CDR3 DNA reads TGCGCCAGCAGCCAAGAAAGGTGGCGGGGGTCAGATACGCAGTATTTT. It codes for CASSQERWRGSDTQYF.